One T cell receptor (beta chain) is described in this entry. Assay used: immunoSEQ multiplex PCR; TCRdb lists only in-frame clones, some missing. The sample carries 200,000 to 250,000 clones, approximately 80% recorded once. CDR3 length: 19 residues. The germline gives CDR1 MDHEN, CDR2 SYDVKM. The V segment lost 7 bases and the J segment 6 bases; nucleotides outside the gene matches: 15. The data are from a study of blood T cell repertoires in COVID-19. Study-level information: Donors in the United States, Italy and Spain gave samples during acute or convalescent COVID-19. PBMCs, B-cell-depleted T cells, or T cells were the source of the cDNA or gDNA that made up the material.

Participants were aged roughly 18 to 89 years from around 25 US areas. Donors in Cohort 3 who had recovered were those with two negative PCRs, healthcare professional clearance, or resolution of their symptoms. The sequence was obtained from a woman aged 60-75 years who had recovered from COVID-19. This chain uses TRBV28 with TRBJ2-2, with 15 bases lining up with TRBD2. The sequenced material came from PBMCs or T cells enriched from blood (not recorded which). This CDR3 is CASNTRGRTSGRAAGELFF. In DNA, the CDR3 is TGTGCCAGCAACACTCGCGGGAGGACTAGCGGGAGGGCCGCCGGGGAGCTGTTTTTT.